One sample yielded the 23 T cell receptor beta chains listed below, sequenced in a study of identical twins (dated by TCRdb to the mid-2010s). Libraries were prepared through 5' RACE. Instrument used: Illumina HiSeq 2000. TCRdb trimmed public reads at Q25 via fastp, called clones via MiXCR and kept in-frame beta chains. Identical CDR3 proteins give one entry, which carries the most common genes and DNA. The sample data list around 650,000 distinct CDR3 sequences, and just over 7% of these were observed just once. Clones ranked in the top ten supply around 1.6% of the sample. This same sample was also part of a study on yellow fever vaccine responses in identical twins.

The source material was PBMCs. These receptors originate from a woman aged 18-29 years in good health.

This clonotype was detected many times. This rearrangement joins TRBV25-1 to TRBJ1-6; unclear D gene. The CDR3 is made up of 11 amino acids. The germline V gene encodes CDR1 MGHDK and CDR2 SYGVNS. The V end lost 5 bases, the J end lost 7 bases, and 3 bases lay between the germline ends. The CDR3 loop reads CASSYNSPLHF. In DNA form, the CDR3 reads TGTGCCAGCAGTTACAATTCACCCCTCCACTTT.

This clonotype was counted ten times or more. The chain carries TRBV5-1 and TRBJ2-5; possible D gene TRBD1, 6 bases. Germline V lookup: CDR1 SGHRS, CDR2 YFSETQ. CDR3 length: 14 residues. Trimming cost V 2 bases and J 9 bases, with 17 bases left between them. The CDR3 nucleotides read TGCGCCAGCAGCTTCCGGGACACCGTCGAGGCCCAGTACTTC. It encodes CASSFRDTVEAQYF.

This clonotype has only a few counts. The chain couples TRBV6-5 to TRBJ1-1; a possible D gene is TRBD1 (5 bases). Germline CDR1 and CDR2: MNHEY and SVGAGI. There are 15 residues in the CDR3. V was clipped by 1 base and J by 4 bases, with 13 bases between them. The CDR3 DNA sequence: TGTGCCAGCAGTTACTGGGGGGGAGTGGGCACTGAAGCTTTCTTT. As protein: CASSYWGGVGTEAFF.

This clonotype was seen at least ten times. CDR3 sequence (DNA): TGTGCCAGCAGCCAAGACTCCGGACGGGATGAGCAGTTCTTC. Encoded protein: CASSQDSGRDEQFF. This chain joins TRBV4-2 and TRBJ2-1; D uncertain. V was shortened by 0 bases and J by 8 bases, with 11 bases between the two germline ends. Germline V gene lookup returns CDR1 LGHNA and CDR2 YNFKEQ. The CDR3 spans 14 residues.

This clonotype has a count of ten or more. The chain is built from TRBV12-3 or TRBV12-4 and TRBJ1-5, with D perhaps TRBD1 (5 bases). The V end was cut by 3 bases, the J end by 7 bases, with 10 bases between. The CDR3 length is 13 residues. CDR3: CASSLTAPQPQHF. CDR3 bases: TGTGCCAGCAGTTTGACAGCCCCGCAGCCCCAGCATTTT.

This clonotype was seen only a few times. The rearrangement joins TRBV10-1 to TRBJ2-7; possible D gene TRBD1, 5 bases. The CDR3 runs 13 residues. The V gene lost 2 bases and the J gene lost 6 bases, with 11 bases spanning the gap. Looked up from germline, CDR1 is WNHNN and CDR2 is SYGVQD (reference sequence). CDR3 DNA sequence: TGCGCCAGCAGTGAGGGACATGTCAGCGAGCAGTACTTC. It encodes CASSEGHVSEQYF.

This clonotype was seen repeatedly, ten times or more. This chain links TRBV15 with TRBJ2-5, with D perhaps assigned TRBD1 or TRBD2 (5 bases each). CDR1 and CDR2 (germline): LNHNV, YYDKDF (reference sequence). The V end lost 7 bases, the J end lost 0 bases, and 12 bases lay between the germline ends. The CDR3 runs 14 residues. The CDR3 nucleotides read TGTGCCACCACCGAAATGGGGGACCAAGAGACCCAGTACTTC. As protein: CATTEMGDQETQYF.

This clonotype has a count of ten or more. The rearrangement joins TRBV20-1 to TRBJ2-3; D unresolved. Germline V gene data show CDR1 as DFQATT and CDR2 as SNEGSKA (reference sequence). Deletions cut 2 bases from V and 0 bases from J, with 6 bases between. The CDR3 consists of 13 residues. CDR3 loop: CSARLTSTDTQYF. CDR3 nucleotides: TGCAGTGCTAGACTAACTAGCACAGATACGCAGTATTTT.

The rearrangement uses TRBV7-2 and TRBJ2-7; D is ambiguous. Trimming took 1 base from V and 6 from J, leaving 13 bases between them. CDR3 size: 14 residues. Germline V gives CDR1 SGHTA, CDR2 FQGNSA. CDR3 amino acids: CASSLGIGNGEQYF. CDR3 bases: TGTGCCAGCAGCTTAGGTATAGGGAACGGCGAGCAGTACTTC. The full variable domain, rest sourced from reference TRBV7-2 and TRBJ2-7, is GAGVSQSPSNKVTEKGKDVELRCDPISGHTALYWYRQSLGQGLEFLIYFQGNSAPDKSGLPSDRFSAERTGGSVSTLTIQRTQQEDSAVYLCASSLGIGNGEQYFGPGTRLTVT.

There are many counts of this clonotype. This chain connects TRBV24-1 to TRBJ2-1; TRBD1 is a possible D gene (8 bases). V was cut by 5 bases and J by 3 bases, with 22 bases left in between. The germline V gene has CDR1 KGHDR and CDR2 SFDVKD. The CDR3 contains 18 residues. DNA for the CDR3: TGTGCCACCAGTGGCCCGCCCCGGGGGGACAGGAACTACAATGAGCAGTTCTTC. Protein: CATSGPPRGDRNYNEQFF.

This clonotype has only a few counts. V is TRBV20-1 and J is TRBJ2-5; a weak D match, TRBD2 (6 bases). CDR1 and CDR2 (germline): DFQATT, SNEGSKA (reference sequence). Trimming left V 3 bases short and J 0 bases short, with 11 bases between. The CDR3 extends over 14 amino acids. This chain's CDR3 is CSARTREHQETQYF. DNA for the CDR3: TGCAGTGCTAGGACCCGGGAGCACCAAGAGACCCAGTACTTC.

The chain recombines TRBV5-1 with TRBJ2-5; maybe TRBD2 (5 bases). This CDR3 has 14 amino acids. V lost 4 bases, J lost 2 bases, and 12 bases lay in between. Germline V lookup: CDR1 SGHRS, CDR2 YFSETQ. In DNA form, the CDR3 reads TGCGCCAGCAGCCAAGGACTCCTTCAAGAGACCCAGTACTTC. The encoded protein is CASSQGLLQETQYF.

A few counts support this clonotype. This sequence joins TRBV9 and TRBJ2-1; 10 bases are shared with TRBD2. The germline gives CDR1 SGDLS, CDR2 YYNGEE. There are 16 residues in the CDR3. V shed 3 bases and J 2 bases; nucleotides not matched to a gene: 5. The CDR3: CASSGRLAGTYNEQFF. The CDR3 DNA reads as TGTGCCAGCAGCGGGAGACTAGCGGGTACCTACAATGAGCAGTTCTTC. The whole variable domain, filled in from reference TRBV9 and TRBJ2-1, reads DSGVTQTPKHLITATGQRVTLRCSPRSGDLSVYWYQQSLDQGLQFLIQYYNGEERAKGNILERFSAQQFPDLHSELNLSSLELGDSALYFCASSGRLAGTYNEQFFGPGTRLTVL.

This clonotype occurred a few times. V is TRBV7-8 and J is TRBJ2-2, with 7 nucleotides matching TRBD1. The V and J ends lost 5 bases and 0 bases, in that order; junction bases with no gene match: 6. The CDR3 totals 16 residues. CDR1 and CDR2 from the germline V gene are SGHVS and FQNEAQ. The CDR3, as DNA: TGTGCCAGCAGCGCAAGACAGGGTCCGAACACCGGGGAGCTGTTTTTT. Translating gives CASSARQGPNTGELFF.

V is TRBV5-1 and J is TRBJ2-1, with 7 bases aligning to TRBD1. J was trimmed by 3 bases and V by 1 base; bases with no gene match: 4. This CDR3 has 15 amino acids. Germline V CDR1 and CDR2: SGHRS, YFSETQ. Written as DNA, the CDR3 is TGCGCCAGCAGCTTGTGGCAGGGGGACTACAATGAGCAGTTCTTC. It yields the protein CASSLWQGDYNEQFF.

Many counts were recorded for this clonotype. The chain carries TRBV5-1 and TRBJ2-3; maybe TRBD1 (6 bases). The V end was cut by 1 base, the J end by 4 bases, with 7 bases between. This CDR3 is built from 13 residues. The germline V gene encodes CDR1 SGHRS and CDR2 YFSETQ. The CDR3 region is CASSLRGSDTQYF. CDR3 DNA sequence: TGCGCCAGCAGCTTGAGGGGGTCAGATACGCAGTATTTT.

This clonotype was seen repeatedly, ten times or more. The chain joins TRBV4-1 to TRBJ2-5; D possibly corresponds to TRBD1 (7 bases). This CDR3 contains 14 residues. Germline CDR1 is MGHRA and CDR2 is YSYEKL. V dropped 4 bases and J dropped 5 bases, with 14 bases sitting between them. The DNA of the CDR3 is TGCGCCAGCAGCCGACTGACAGGGAGGGAGACCCAGTACTTC. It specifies CASSRLTGRETQYF.

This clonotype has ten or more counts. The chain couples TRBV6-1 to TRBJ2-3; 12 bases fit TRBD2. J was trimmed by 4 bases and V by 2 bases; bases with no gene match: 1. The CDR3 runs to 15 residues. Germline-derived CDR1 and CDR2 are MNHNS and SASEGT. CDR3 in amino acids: CASSELAGGPDTQYF. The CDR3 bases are TGTGCCAGCAGTGAACTAGCGGGAGGGCCAGATACGCAGTATTTT.

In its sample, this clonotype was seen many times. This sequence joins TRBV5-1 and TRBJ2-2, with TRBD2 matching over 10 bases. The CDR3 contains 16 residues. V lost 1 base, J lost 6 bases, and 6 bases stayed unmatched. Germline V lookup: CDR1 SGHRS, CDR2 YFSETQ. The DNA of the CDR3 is TGCGCCAGCAGCTTGCTAGCGGGAGCCTCGCCCGGGGAGCTGTTTTTT. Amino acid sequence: CASSLLAGASPGELFF.

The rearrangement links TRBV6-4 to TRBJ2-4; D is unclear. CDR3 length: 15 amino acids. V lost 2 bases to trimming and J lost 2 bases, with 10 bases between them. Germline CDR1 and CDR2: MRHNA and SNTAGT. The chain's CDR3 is CASSDRRASKNIQYF. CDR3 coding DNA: TGTGCCAGCAGTGACCGTCGGGCCTCCAAAAACATTCAGTACTTC.

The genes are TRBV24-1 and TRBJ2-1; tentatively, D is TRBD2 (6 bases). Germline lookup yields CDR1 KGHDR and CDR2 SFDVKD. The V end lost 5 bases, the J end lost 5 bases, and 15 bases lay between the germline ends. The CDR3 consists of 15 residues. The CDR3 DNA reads TGTGCCACCAGTGCAGCGGGTGGTATTAACAATGAGCAGTTCTTC. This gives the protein CATSAAGGINNEQFF.

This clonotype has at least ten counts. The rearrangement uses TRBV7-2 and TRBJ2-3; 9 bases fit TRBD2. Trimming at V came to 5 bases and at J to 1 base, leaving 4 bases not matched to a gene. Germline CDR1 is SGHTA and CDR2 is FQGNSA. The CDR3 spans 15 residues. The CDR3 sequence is CASSTWTSGTDTQYF. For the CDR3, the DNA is TGTGCCAGCAGCACATGGACTAGCGGCACAGATACGCAGTATTTT.

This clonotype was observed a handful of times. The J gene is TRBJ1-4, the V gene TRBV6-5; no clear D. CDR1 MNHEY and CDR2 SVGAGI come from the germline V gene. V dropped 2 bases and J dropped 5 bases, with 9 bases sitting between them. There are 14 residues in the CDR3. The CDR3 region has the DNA TGTGCCAGCAGTTACGGGGAGGGAAATGAAAAACTGTTTTTT. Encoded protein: CASSYGEGNEKLFF.